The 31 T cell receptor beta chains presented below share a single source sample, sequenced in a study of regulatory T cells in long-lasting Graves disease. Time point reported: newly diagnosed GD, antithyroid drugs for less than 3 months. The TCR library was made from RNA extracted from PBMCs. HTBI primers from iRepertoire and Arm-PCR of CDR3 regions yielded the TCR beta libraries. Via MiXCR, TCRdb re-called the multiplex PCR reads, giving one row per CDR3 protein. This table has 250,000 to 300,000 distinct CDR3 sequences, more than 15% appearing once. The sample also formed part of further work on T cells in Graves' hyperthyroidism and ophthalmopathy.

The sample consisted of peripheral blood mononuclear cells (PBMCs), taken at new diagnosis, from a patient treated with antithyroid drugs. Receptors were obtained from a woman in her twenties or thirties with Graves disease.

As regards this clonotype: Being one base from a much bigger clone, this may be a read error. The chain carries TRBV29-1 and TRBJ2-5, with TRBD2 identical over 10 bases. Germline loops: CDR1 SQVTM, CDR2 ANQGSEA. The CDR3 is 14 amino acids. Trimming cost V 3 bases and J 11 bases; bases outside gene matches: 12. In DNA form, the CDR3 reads TGCAGCGTTGATAGCCGAAGGACTAGCGGTGAGCAGTACTTC. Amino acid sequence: CSVDSRRTSGEQYF.

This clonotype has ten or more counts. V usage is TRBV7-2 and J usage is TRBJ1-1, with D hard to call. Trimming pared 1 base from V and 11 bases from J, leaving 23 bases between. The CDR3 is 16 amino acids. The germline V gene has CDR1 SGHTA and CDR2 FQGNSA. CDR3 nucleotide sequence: TGTGCCAGCAGCTTAGGGCGGGATTGGAGATCACTTCGGGCTTTCTTT. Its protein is CASSLGRDWRSLRAFF. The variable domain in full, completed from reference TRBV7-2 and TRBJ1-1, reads GAGVSQSPSNKVTEKGKDVELRCDPISGHTALYWYRQSLGQGLEFLIYFQGNSAPDKSGLPSDRFSAERTGGSVSTLTIQRTQQEDSAVYLCASSLGRDWRSLRAFFGQGTRLTVV.

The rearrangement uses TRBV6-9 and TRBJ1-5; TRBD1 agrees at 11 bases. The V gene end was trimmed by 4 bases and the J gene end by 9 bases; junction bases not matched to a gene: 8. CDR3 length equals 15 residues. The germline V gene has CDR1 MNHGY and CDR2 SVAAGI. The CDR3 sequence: CASSWRTGGAGPQHF. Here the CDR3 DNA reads TGTGCCAGCAGTTGGCGGACAGGGGGCGCAGGGCCCCAGCATTTT.

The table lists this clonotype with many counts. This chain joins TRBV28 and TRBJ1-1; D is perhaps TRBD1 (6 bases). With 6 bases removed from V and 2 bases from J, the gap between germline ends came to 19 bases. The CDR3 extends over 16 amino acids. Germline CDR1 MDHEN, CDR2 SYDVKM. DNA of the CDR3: TGTGCCAGCAGCCCTCCCACTGGACAGTATAACACTGAAGCTTTCTTT. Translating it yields CASSPPTGQYNTEAFF. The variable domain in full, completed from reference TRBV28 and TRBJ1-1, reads DVKVTQSSRYLVKRTGEKVFLECVQDMDHENMFWYRQDPGLGLRLIYFSYDVKMKEKGDIPEGYSVSREKKERFSLILESASTNQTSMYLCASSPPTGQYNTEAFFGQGTRLTVV.

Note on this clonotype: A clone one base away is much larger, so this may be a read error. The CDR3 protein is CATSDPRTSGDNEQYF. CDR3 coding DNA: TGTGCCACCAGTGACCCTAGGACTAGCGGGGACAATGAGCAGTACTTC. This sequence joins TRBV24-1 and TRBJ2-7; 12 bases are shared with TRBD2. This CDR3 has 16 amino acids. Germline values: CDR1 KGHDR, CDR2 SFDVKD. V lost 4 bases to trimming and J lost 7 bases; unmatched junction nucleotides: 10.

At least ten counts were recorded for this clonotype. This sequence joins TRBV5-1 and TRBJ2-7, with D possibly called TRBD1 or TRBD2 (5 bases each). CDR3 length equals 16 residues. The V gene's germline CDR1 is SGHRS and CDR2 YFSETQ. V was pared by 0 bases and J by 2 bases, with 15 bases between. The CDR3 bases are TGCGCCAGCAGCTTGGCCGGGACCTTCGACCCCTACGAGCAGTACTTC. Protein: CASSLAGTFDPYEQYF.

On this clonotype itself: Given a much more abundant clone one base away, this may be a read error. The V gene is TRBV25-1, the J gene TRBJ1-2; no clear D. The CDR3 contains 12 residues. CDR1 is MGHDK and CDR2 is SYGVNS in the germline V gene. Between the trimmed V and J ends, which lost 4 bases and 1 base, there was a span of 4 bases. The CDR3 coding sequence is TGTGCCAGCAGTGTGGGTAACTATGGCTACACCTTC. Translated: CASSVGNYGYTF.

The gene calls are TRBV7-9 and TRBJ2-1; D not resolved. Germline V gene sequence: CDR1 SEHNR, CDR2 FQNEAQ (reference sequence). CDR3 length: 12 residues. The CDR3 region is CVDTPSYNEQFF. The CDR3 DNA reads TGTGTCGATACACCGTCCTACAATGAGCAGTTCTTC. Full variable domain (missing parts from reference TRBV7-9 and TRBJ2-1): DTGVSQNPRHKITKRGQNVTFRCDPISEHNRLYWYRQTLGQGPEFLTYFQNEAQLEKSRLLSDRFSAERPKGSFSTLEIQRTEQGDSAMYLCVDTPSYNEQFFGPGTRLTVL.

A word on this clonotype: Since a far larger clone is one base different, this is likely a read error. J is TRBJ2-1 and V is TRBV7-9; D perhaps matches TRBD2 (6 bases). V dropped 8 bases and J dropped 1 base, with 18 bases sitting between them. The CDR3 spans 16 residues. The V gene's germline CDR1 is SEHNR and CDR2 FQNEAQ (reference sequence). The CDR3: CASLPPMGRSYNEQFF. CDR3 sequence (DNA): TGTGCCAGCTTACCACCGATGGGGAGGTCCTACAATGAGCAGTTCTTC.

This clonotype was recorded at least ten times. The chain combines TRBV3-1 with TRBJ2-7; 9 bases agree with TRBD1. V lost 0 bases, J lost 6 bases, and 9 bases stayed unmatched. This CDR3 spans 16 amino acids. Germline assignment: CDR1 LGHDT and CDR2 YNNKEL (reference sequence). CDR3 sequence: CASSQERTGVVGEQYF. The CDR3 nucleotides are TGTGCCAGCAGCCAAGAGAGGACAGGGGTTGTTGGCGAGCAGTACTTC.

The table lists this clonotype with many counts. The CDR3 is CASSLADAADTQYF. CDR3 nucleotides: TGTGCCAGCAGCTTAGCAGACGCGGCCGATACGCAGTATTTT. The chain recombines TRBV7-9 with TRBJ2-3; D remains ambiguous. CDR1 is SEHNR, CDR2 FQNEAQ, per germline (reference sequence). This CDR3 has 14 amino acids. Trimming removed 0 bases from V and 6 bases from J, with 10 bases in between.

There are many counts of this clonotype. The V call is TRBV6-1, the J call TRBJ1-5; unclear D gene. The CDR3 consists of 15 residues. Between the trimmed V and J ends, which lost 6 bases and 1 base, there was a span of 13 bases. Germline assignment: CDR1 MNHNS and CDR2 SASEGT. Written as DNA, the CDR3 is TGTGCCAGCAGCCCGACTGTTGAGAGCAATCAGCCCCAGCATTTT. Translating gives CASSPTVESNQPQHF.

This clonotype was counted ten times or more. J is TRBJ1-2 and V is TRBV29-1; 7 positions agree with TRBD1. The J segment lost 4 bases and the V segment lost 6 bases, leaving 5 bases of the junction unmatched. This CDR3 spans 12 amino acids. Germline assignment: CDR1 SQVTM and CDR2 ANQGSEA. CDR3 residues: CSVEGTAYGYTF. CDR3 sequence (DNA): TGCAGCGTCGAGGGGACAGCCTATGGCTACACCTTC.

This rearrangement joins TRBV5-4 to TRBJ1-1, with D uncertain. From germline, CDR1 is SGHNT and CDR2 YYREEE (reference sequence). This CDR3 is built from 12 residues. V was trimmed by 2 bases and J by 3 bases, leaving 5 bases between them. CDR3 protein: CASSLPDTEAFF. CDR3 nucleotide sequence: TGTGCCAGCAGCTTACCGGACACTGAAGCTTTCTTT.

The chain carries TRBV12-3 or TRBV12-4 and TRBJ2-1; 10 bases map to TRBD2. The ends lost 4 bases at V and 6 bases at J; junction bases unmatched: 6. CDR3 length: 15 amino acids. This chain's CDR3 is CASSSVAGGPNEQFF. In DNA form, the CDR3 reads TGTGCCAGCAGTTCCGTAGCGGGGGGTCCCAATGAGCAGTTCTTC.

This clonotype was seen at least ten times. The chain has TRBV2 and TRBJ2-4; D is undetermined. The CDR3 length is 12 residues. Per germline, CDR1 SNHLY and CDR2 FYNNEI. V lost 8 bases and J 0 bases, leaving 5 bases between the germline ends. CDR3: CASGLAKNIQYF. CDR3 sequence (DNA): TGTGCCAGCGGTTTAGCCAAAAACATTCAGTACTTC.

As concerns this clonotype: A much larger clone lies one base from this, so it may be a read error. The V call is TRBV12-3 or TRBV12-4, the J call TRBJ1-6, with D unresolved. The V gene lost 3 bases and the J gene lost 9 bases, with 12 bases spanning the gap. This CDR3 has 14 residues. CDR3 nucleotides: TGTGCCAGCAGTTTGGTACAGACCAGTTCACCCCTCCACTTT. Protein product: CASSLVQTSSPLHF.

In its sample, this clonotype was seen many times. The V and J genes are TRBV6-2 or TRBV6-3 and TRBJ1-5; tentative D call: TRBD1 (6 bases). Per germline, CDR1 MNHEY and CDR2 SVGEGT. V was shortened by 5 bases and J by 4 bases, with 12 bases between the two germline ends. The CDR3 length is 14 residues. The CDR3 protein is CASSEVRGNQPQHF. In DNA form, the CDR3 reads TGTGCCAGCAGTGAAGTTAGGGGGAATCAGCCCCAGCATTTT.

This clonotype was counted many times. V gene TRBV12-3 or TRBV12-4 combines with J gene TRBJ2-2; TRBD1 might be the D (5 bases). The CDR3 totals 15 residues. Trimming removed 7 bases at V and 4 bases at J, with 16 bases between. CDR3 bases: TGTGCCAGCACTCTTGGGGCTCGTGGCACCGGGGAGCTGTTTTTT. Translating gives CASTLGARGTGELFF.

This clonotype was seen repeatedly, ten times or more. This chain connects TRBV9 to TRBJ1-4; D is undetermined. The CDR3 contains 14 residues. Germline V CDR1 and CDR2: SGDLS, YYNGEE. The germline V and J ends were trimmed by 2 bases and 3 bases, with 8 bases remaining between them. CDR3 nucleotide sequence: TGTGCCAGCAGCGTCGCGGGGTCTAATGAAAAACTGTTTTTT. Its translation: CASSVAGSNEKLFF. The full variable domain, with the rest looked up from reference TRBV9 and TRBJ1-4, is DSGVTQTPKHLITATGQRVTLRCSPRSGDLSVYWYQQSLDQGLQFLIQYYNGEERAKGNILERFSAQQFPDLHSELNLSSLELGDSALYFCASSVAGSNEKLFFGSGTQLSVL.

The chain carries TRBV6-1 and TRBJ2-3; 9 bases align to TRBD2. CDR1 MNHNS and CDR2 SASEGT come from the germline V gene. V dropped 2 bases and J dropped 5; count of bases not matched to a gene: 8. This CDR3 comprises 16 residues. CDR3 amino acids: CASSEWILAGLDTQYF. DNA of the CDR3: TGTGCCAGCAGTGAATGGATCCTAGCGGGGTTAGATACGCAGTATTTT.

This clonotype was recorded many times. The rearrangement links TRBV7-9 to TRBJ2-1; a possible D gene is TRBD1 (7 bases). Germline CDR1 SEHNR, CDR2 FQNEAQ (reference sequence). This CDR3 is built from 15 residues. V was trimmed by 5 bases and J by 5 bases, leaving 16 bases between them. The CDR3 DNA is TGTGCCAGCAGCAGTCCAGGGGGGTTAAACAATGAGCAGTTCTTC. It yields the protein CASSSPGGLNNEQFF. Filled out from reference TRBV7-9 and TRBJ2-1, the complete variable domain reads DTGVSQNPRHKITKRGQNVTFRCDPISEHNRLYWYRQTLGQGPEFLTYFQNEAQLEKSRLLSDRFSAERPKGSFSTLEIQRTEQGDSAMYLCASSSPGGLNNEQFFGPGTRLTVL.

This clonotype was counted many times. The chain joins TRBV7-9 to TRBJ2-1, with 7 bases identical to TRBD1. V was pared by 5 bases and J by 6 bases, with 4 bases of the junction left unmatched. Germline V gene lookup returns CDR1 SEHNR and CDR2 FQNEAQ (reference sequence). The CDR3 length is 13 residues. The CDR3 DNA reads TGTGCCAGCAGCCCGGGACAGCTCAATGAGCAGTTCTTC. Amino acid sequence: CASSPGQLNEQFF.

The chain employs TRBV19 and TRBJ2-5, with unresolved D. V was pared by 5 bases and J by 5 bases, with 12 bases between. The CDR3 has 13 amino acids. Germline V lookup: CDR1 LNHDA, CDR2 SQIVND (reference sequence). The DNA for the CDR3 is TGTGCCAGTAGTTATGGGGAAATGGAGACCCAGTACTTC. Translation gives CASSYGEMETQYF.

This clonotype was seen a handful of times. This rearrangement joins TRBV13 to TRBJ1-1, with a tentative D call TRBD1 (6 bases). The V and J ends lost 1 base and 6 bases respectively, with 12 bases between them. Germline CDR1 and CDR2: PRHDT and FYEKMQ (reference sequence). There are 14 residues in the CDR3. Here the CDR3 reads CASSLAGTKAEAFF. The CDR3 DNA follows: TGTGCCAGCAGCTTAGCCGGGACAAAGGCTGAAGCTTTCTTT.

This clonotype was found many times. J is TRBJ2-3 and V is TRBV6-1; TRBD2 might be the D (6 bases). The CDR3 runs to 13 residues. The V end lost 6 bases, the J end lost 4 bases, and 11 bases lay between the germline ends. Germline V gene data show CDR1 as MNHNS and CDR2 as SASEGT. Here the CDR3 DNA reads TGTGCCAGCAGCCAAAGGAGGGCAGATACGCAGTATTTT. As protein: CASSQRRADTQYF.

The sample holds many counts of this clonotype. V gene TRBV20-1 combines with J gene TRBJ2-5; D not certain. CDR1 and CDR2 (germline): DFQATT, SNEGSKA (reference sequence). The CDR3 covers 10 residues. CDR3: CSVEAETQYF. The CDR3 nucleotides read TGCAGCGTTGAAGCGGAGACCCAGTACTTC.

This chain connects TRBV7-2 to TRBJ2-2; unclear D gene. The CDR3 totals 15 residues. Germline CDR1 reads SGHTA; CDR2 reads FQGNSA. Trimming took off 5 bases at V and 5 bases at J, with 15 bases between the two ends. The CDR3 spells CASSPSPGKTGELFF. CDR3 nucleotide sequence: TGTGCCAGCAGCCCAAGCCCGGGCAAAACCGGGGAGCTGTTTTTT.

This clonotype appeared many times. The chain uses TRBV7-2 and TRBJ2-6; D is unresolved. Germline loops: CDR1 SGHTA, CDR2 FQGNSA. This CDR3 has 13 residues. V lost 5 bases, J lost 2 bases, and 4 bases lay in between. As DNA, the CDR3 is TGTGCCAGCAGCGACCCTGGGGCCAACGTCCTGACTTTC. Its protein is CASSDPGANVLTF.

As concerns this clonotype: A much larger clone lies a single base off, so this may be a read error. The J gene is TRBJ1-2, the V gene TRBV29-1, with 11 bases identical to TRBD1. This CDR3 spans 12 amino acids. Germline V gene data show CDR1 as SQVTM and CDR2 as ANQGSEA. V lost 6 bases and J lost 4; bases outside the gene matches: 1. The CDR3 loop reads CSVGQGVYGYTF. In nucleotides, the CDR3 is TGCAGCGTGGGACAGGGGGTCTATGGCTACACCTTC.

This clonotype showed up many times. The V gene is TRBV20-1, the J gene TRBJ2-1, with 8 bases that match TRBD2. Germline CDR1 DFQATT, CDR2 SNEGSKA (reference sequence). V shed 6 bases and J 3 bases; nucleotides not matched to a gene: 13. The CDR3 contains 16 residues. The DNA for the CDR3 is TGCAGTGCCCTCAGTGGGGCGGGGGGACTCTACAATGAGCAGTTCTTC. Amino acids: CSALSGAGGLYNEQFF.